Presented here are 32 T cell receptor beta chains from one specimen sequenced in a study of T cells of healthy individuals. TCRdb reprocessed the 5' RACE reads with MiXCR, giving one entry per CDR3 protein. The sample has nearly 100,000 distinct CDR3 sequences, roughly 15% seen once. These TCRs come from a human donor in good health.

V usage is TRBV5-1 and J usage is TRBJ2-7; D not certain. Germline V gene sequence: CDR1 SGHRS, CDR2 YFSETQ. The V and J ends lost 7 bases and 1 base respectively, with 12 bases between them. The CDR3 is made up of 13 amino acids. The CDR3 protein is CASGTASSYEQYF. The CDR3 coding sequence is TGCGCCAGCGGTACAGCCTCATCCTACGAGCAGTACTTC.

The chain has TRBV28 and TRBJ2-7, with 7 positions matching TRBD2. Unmatched junction bases numbered 9, after V lost 8 bases and J lost 5 bases. CDR1 is MDHEN, CDR2 SYDVKM, per germline. This CDR3 comprises 13 residues. The CDR3 sequence is CASCPGGSHEQYF. The CDR3 DNA is TGTGCCAGCTGCCCGGGGGGTAGCCACGAGCAGTACTTC.

This clonotype was found a few times. The chain employs TRBV4-3 and TRBJ2-1; D may be TRBD1 (6 bases). V was shortened by 0 bases and J by 8 bases, with 20 bases between the two germline ends. Germline assignment: CDR1 LGHNA and CDR2 YSLEER. This CDR3 is built from 17 residues. The CDR3 reads CASSQDLGGALGDEQFF. The CDR3 DNA sequence: TGCGCCAGCAGCCAAGATCTAGGGGGAGCTTTAGGGGATGAGCAGTTCTTC.

This clonotype has just a few counts. The chain carries TRBV3-1 and TRBJ1-1; 11 bases agree with TRBD1. Unmatched junction bases numbered 7, after V lost 3 bases and J lost 4 bases. The CDR3 totals 16 residues. Germline V gene sequence: CDR1 LGHDT, CDR2 YNNKEL (reference sequence). The CDR3 DNA is TGTGCCAGCAGCCACCAATTGGGACAGGGGGGCACTGAAGCTTTCTTT. Translating it yields CASSHQLGQGGTEAFF.

The rearrangement links TRBV12-3 or TRBV12-4 to TRBJ2-7; D is undetermined. CDR3 length equals 13 residues. V was shortened by 7 bases and J by 5 bases, with 15 bases between the two germline ends. CDR3 coding DNA: TGTGCCAGCACCCTCCAAGCGTTGGACGAGCAGTACTTC. It codes for CASTLQALDEQYF.

This clonotype was picked up a small number of times. The DNA for the CDR3 is TGCGCCAGCAGCCAAGATAAGGGGCCGTGGGAGACCCAGTACTTC. This encodes CASSQDKGPWETQYF. The chain carries TRBV4-1 and TRBJ2-5, with a possible D match to TRBD1 (5 bases). The germline V gene encodes CDR1 MGHRA and CDR2 YSYEKL. The CDR3 totals 15 residues. Trimming shortened V by 0 bases and J by 5 bases, and 13 bases separated the two germline ends.

The V call is TRBV20-1, the J call TRBJ1-1; 8 nucleotides match TRBD1. The germline CDR1 and CDR2 sequences are DFQATT and SNEGSKA (reference sequence). V trimming: 6 bases; J trimming: 3 bases; junction bases outside the gene matches: 6. This CDR3 contains 13 residues. Written as DNA, the CDR3 is TGCAGTGCGAGGACAGGGAGGGACACTGAAGCTTTCTTT. Translation: CSARTGRDTEAFF.

This clonotype occurred a few times. The chain joins TRBV20-1 to TRBJ2-7, with no clear D. Between the trimmed V and J ends, which lost 6 bases and 5 bases, there was a span of 11 bases. This CDR3 spans 11 amino acids. Per the germline V gene, CDR1 is DFQATT and CDR2 is SNEGSKA (reference sequence). CDR3: CSAARVNEQYF. The CDR3 coding sequence is TGCAGTGCCGCCCGTGTGAACGAGCAGTACTTC.

This clonotype was counted a few times. J is TRBJ1-6 and V is TRBV6-5; TRBD1 might be the D (5 bases). Looked up from germline, CDR1 is MNHEY and CDR2 is SVGAGI. V lost 7 bases to trimming and J lost 9 bases, with 16 bases between them. The CDR3 is made up of 14 amino acids. The CDR3 nucleotides read TGTGCCAGCACCATCGGGGACTTAGGTTCACCCCTCCACTTT. Protein sequence: CASTIGDLGSPLHF.

This clonotype has a handful of counts. In nucleotides, the CDR3 is TGTGCCACCAGTGATGACAGGGTCGACACAGATACGCAGTATTTT. Residues: CATSDDRVDTDTQYF. The chain recombines TRBV24-1 with TRBJ2-3, with TRBD1 identical over 7 bases. This CDR3 contains 15 residues. V shed 3 bases and J 2 bases; nucleotides not matched to a gene: 4. Per germline, CDR1 KGHDR and CDR2 SFDVKD.

This clonotype was detected many times. The chain links TRBV6-1 to TRBJ1-2, with TRBD1 matching 8 bases. Germline V lookup: CDR1 MNHNS, CDR2 SASEGT. This CDR3 spans 16 amino acids. J lost 5 bases, V lost 4 bases, and 12 bases had no gene match. DNA for the CDR3: TGTGCCAGCAGTGGGACAGGGCGAGGGGGGCATTATGGCTACACCTTC. The encoded protein is CASSGTGRGGHYGYTF.

This clonotype was picked up a small number of times. The chain couples TRBV20-1 to TRBJ2-7, with no clear D. The CDR3 contains 11 residues. The V and J ends lost 2 bases and 6 bases respectively, with 8 bases between them. CDR1 is DFQATT and CDR2 is SNEGSKA in the germline V gene (reference sequence). CDR3 bases: TGCAGTGCTAGAAGGCCTCCCGAGCAGTACTTC. Its translation: CSARRPPEQYF.

This clonotype was observed at least ten times. The chain is built from TRBV19 and TRBJ1-1, with D uncertain. The germline gives CDR1 LNHDA, CDR2 SQIVND (reference sequence). V was trimmed by 4 bases and J by 3 bases, leaving 9 bases between them. The CDR3 runs to 13 residues. The CDR3 here is CASSTKRDTEAFF. CDR3 sequence (DNA): TGTGCCAGTAGTACCAAGAGGGACACTGAAGCTTTCTTT.

V gene TRBV5-6 combines with J gene TRBJ1-1, with D possibly matching TRBD1 (6 bases). The ends were cut back, 1 base at V and 4 bases at J, with 14 bases in the middle. CDR1 and CDR2 (germline): SGHDT, YYEEEE. The CDR3 is made up of 15 amino acids. The CDR3: CASSLYGGAITEAFF. CDR3 in DNA: TGTGCCAGCAGCTTGTATGGGGGGGCGATCACTGAAGCTTTCTTT.

The V gene is TRBV6-2 or TRBV6-3, the J gene TRBJ2-7; 7 nucleotides match TRBD2. The V gene end was trimmed by 0 bases and the J gene end by 2 bases; junction bases not matched to a gene: 4. Germline CDR1 and CDR2: MNHEY and SVGEGT. The length of the CDR3 is 15 residues. The CDR3 sequence: CASSYSRAGPYEQYF. As DNA, the CDR3 is TGTGCCAGCAGTTACTCTCGAGCGGGACCCTACGAGCAGTACTTC.

In its sample, this clonotype was seen a few times. The gene calls are TRBV5-1 and TRBJ1-2; TRBD1 aligns across 7 bases. Germline lookup yields CDR1 SGHRS and CDR2 YFSETQ. There are 15 residues in the CDR3. The J segment lost 1 base and the V segment lost 0 bases, leaving 3 bases of the junction unmatched. Here the CDR3 DNA reads TGCGCCAGCAGCTTGGGAGGGGGCAATAACTATGGCTACACCTTC. Its translation is CASSLGGGNNYGYTF.

This clonotype was detected ten times or more. V is TRBV10-3 and J is TRBJ1-1; a possible D gene is TRBD1 (5 bases). From germline, CDR1 is ENHRY and CDR2 SYGVKD. Deletions cut 10 bases from V and 1 base from J, with 13 bases between. This CDR3 spans 13 amino acids. CDR3 bases: TGTGCCACCTTCACCAGGGAGAACACTGAAGCTTTCTTT. The encoded protein is CATFTRENTEAFF.

This clonotype was seen ten or more times. The chain combines TRBV12-3 or TRBV12-4 with TRBJ1-1; the match to TRBD1 covers 8 bases. The CDR3 is 14 residues long. J was trimmed by 5 bases and V by 6 bases; bases with no gene match: 8. The chain's CDR3 is CASRPYRGGTEAFF. The CDR3 nucleotides read TGTGCCAGCAGGCCGTACAGGGGGGGGACTGAAGCTTTCTTT.

The chain links TRBV6-5 to TRBJ1-5; D possibly corresponds to TRBD1 (5 bases). The CDR3 consists of 16 residues. Germline CDR1 MNHEY, CDR2 SVGAGI. Trimming removed 0 bases from V and 4 bases from J, with 13 bases in between. The CDR3 DNA sequence: TGTGCCAGCAGTTACTCGGCGGGGGAGAGGAATCAGCCCCAGCATTTT. This gives the protein CASSYSAGERNQPQHF.

The chain is built from TRBV2 and TRBJ1-6; the D is unclear. The CDR3 extends over 12 amino acids. Germline CDR1 reads SNHLY; CDR2 reads FYNNEI. The V end lost 5 bases, the J end lost 9 bases, and 8 bases lay between the germline ends. The CDR3 loop reads CASSSQASPLHF. The CDR3 nucleotides are TGTGCCAGCAGTTCTCAAGCTTCACCCCTCCACTTT.

This clonotype was seen only a few times. The genes are TRBV28 and TRBJ2-5, with a possible D match to TRBD2 (6 bases). The CDR3 is 14 amino acids. V lost 5 bases to trimming and J lost 2 bases, with 12 bases between them. Germline V gene data show CDR1 as MDHEN and CDR2 as SYDVKM. This CDR3 reads CASSPGGSQETQYF. CDR3 sequence (DNA): TGTGCCAGCAGTCCTGGGGGGTCTCAAGAGACCCAGTACTTC.

The chain is built from TRBV7-3 and TRBJ2-1; D perhaps matches TRBD1 (5 bases). V lost 3 bases to trimming and J lost 5 bases, with 14 bases between them. The CDR3 has 15 residues. Germline-derived CDR1 and CDR2 are SGHTA and FQGTGA. The CDR3 DNA reads TGTGCCAGCAGCTTCAGGGCCTCGGCCCACAATGAGCAGTTCTTC. The encoded protein is CASSFRASAHNEQFF.

V is TRBV7-9 and J is TRBJ1-2, with TRBD1 identical over 7 bases. Germline V gives CDR1 SEHNR, CDR2 FQNEAQ (reference sequence). J was trimmed by 8 bases and V by 5 bases; bases with no gene match: 8. The CDR3 spans 13 residues. CDR3 loop: CASSPDRDKGYTF. The CDR3 DNA reads as TGTGCCAGCAGCCCCGACAGGGATAAAGGCTACACCTTC.

This clonotype was seen a few times. The chain joins TRBV4-1 to TRBJ1-5, with D maybe TRBD1 (6 bases). V dropped 4 bases and J dropped 1 base, with 17 bases sitting between them. The CDR3 has 17 amino acids. Germline lookup yields CDR1 MGHRA and CDR2 YSYEKL. CDR3 sequence: CASSLGRARGSNQPQHF. CDR3 DNA sequence: TGCGCCAGCAGCCTTGGACGTGCCAGGGGAAGCAATCAGCCCCAGCATTTT.

The rearrangement links TRBV6-1 to TRBJ1-2; weak D call: TRBD1 (5 bases). V gave up 4 bases and J gave up 3 bases, with 6 bases separating them. The CDR3 extends over 12 amino acids. CDR1 and CDR2 from the germline V gene are MNHNS and SASEGT. The CDR3 reads CASSVTDYGYTF. The CDR3 bases are TGTGCCAGCAGTGTGACAGACTATGGCTACACCTTC.

This clonotype showed up many times. V gene TRBV27 combines with J gene TRBJ2-7; D could derive from TRBD1 or TRBD2 (5 bases each). The CDR3 has 15 amino acids. Germline V CDR1 and CDR2: MNHEY, SMNVEV (reference sequence). Trimming took off 5 bases at V and 3 bases at J, with 17 bases between the two ends. The CDR3 sequence: CASSKDSREIYEQYF. CDR3 bases: TGTGCCAGCAGTAAAGACAGCAGGGAGATCTACGAGCAGTACTTC.

This clonotype was counted between two and nine times. The CDR3 spells CASRTSEETQYF. The CDR3 nucleotides read TGTGCCAGCAGAACTAGCGAGGAGACCCAGTACTTC. This sequence joins TRBV28 and TRBJ2-5; TRBD2 agrees at 7 bases. This CDR3 region has 12 residues. J was trimmed by 5 bases and V by 6 bases; bases with no gene match: 3. Germline CDR1 MDHEN, CDR2 SYDVKM. The complete variable domain, with remaining parts taken from reference TRBV28 and TRBJ2-5, reads DVKVTQSSRYLVKRTGEKVFLECVQDMDHENMFWYRQDPGLGLRLIYFSYDVKMKEKGDIPEGYSVSREKKERFSLILESASTNQTSMYLCASRTSEETQYFGPGTRLLVL.

This clonotype was counted ten times or more. The J gene is TRBJ2-1, the V gene TRBV28; possibly TRBD2 for D (7 bases). Deletions cut 2 bases from V and 5 bases from J, with 28 bases between. Germline lookup yields CDR1 MDHEN and CDR2 SYDVKM. The CDR3 spans 20 residues. The CDR3 loop reads CASSLVARGRALGVNNEQFF. CDR3 coding DNA: TGTGCCAGCAGTTTAGTCGCTAGGGGGAGGGCCTTAGGGGTCAACAATGAGCAGTTCTTC.

The chain couples TRBV6-2 or TRBV6-3 to TRBJ2-3; a weak D match, TRBD2 (6 bases). Germline lookup yields CDR1 MNHEY and CDR2 SVGEGT. This CDR3 region has 15 residues. Trimming left V 0 bases short and J 4 bases short, with 11 bases between. This CDR3 reads CASSYSETGADTQYF. The CDR3 bases are TGTGCCAGCAGTTACTCGGAAACGGGAGCAGATACGCAGTATTTT.

V is TRBV4-3 and J is TRBJ2-1; D is uncertain. V lost 0 bases, J lost 12 bases, and 15 bases lay in between. Germline V lookup: CDR1 LGHNA, CDR2 YSLEER. This CDR3 comprises 14 residues. The CDR3 sequence is CASSQDRRGLGQFF. Here the CDR3 DNA reads TGCGCCAGCAGCCAAGATCGGCGCGGCCTGGGGCAGTTCTTC.

This clonotype was counted many times. J is TRBJ2-3 and V is TRBV2; the D gene is possibly TRBD2 (6 bases). This CDR3 comprises 14 residues. V lost 11 bases to trimming and J lost 3 bases, with 18 bases between them. The germline V gene has CDR1 SNHLY and CDR2 FYNNEI. CDR3 bases: TGTGCCGGCGAGAGTGGGAGGTATACAGATACGCAGTATTTT. Its protein is CAGESGRYTDTQYF.

This sequence joins TRBV3-1 and TRBJ2-7; D is unclear. The CDR3 runs 11 residues. Germline CDR1 is LGHDT and CDR2 is YNNKEL (reference sequence). The ends were cut back, 3 bases at V and 0 bases at J, with 0 bases in the middle. CDR3 amino acids: CASSHSYEQYF. For the CDR3, the DNA is TGTGCCAGCAGCCACTCCTACGAGCAGTACTTC.